A selection of T cell receptor beta chains follows, all from one sample in a study of blood T cell repertoires in COVID-19. Here immunoSEQ multiplex PCR was the method, and the copy in TCRdb shows in-frame clones only, minus some. The sample gives roughly 77,000 clones, roughly 90% of which show up once; under 6% is in the top ten. Sequences were obtained from peripheral blood. The receptor source for this set is a man aged 50 or older with active COVID-19. Both conserved end residues are part of each CDR3.

CDR3 length,V gene,J gene,CDR3 protein
13,TRBV12-3/TRBV12-4,TRBJ1-5,CASSYGGPGPQHF
13,TRBV28,TRBJ2-6,CATANSGANVLTF
14,TRBV9,TRBJ2-3,CASSARQSTDTQYF
15,TRBV9,TRBJ2-1,CASSVDGTLANEQFF
14,TRBV7-9,TRBJ1-2,CASSLGGGLFGYTF
15,TRBV6-5,TRBJ1-2,CASSFTGVVNYGYTF
15,TRBV19,TRBJ1-5,CASSIGRGGNQPQHF
19,TRBV4-3,TRBJ1-5,CASSQDWSGTGSGNQPQHF
12,TRBV4-1,TRBJ1-1,CASRGGGTEAFF
13,TRBV6-5,TRBJ1-1,CAGRETGGSEAFF
14,TRBV5-1,TRBJ2-5,CASSLVGGVQTQYF
16,TRBV5-4,TRBJ2-2,CASSEGGRGSTGELFF
16,TRBV4-3,TRBJ2-2,CASSQDVRTGGMELFF
14,TRBV6-5,TRBJ2-7,CASSYSYDSYEQYF
14,TRBV29-1,TRBJ2-5,CSVGSSGGVTTQYF
12,TRBV9,TRBJ2-3,CASSVGLDTQYF
15,TRBV5-5,TRBJ1-1,CASSYQEAGQGLAFF
13,TRBV2,TRBJ2-7,CASSKDYKYEQYF
18,TRBV11-2,TRBJ2-3,CASSARGSGAPGGDTQYF
15,TRBV9,TRBJ2-2,CASSVVGGGTGELFF
13,TRBV30,TRBJ2-2,CAWGSPNEGELFF
14,TRBV27,TRBJ2-1,CASSLGSGNNEQFF
15,TRBV2,TRBJ2-2,CASRERDRVSGELFF
15,TRBV12-5,TRBJ1-5,CASGLVQGSNQPQHF
13,TRBV28,TRBJ1-2,CASTNAIRYGYTF
13,TRBV28,TRBJ1-1,CASSLDRGLGAFF
16,TRBV10-3,TRBJ2-2,CAISENGGANTGELFF
13,TRBV19,TRBJ1-2,CASSYTGGDGYTF
14,TRBV7-2,TRBJ1-6,CASSLESGPSPLHF
15,TRBV19,TRBJ2-3,CASSILAGATDTQYF
14,TRBV5-4,TRBJ1-1,CASRLDRANTEAFF
15,TRBV15,TRBJ2-7,CATSRDLAGGDQQYF
16,TRBV2,TRBJ1-5,CASSARVSAGNQPQHF
14,TRBV5-1,TRBJ1-1,CASSSGQGRTEAFF
14,TRBV7-9,TRBJ2-7,CASSLPHRGHEQYF
15,TRBV6-5,TRBJ1-4,CASGSGANLNEKLFF
15,TRBV6-6,TRBJ2-2,CASSYSSTNTGELFF
15,TRBV7-2,TRBJ1-1,CASRRGTGVITEAFF
13,TRBV6-5,TRBJ2-7,CASRSTSSYEQYF
14,TRBV28,TRBJ2-3,CASSLNSLADTQYF
14,TRBV5-1,TRBJ2-1,CASSLAGGFNEQFF
14,TRBV4-1,TRBJ2-1,CASSHRDRAYEQFF
11,TRBV29-1,TRBJ2-1,CSVAEANEQFF
15,TRBV28,TRBJ2-7,CASSSADQRPPEQYF
12,TRBV6-5,TRBJ2-7,CASRDKGYEQYF
20,TRBV9,TRBJ2-3,CASSVTSGTSGSTRTDTQYF
12,TRBV10-3,TRBJ1-2,CAISEVGLGYTF
16,TRBV6-4,TRBJ2-3,CASSDSGGGPTDTQYF
15,TRBV7-6,TRBJ1-2,CASSLGAGRGSGYTF
15,TRBV7-8,TRBJ1-4,CASSPSRRGIEKLFF
14,TRBV7-9,TRBJ2-1,CASSPELVAGEQFF
16,TRBV4-1,TRBJ2-3,CASSRPGLALPDTQYF
14,TRBV27,TRBJ1-4,CASTPAGPRGKLFF